The sample holds one count of the clone carrying this T cell receptor (beta chain). This table comes from immunoSEQ multiplex PCR, and its TCRdb copy is limited to in-frame clones, with some not included. The table includes under 85,000 clones, roughly 97% detected once. Trimming pared 0 bases from V and 3 bases from J, leaving 12 bases between. Germline V gene sequence: CDR1 KGHSH, CDR2 LQKENI. This CDR3 has 15 residues. This specimen comes from a study of technical replicates of blood from several donors. This TCR was recovered from a human donor in good health. The chain combines TRBV18 with TRBJ2-7; the D gene is possibly TRBD2 (6 bases). Sequences were obtained from T cells isolated from PBMCs. CDR3 in DNA: TGTGCCAGCTCACCACCGGCGCGGGAAAACTACGAGCAGTACTTC. Its protein is CASSPPARENYEQYF.